This T cell receptor (beta chain) appears in the sequencing data of a study of OX40 agonist ivuxolimab in advanced cancers. Findings of the study overall: Among the least clonally expanded were partial responders at 0.1-3.0 mg/kg.

Enrollment shut out patients with autoimmune disease history or systemic immunosuppression. As regards this clone: Antigen specificity is unknown.

The CDR3 has 14 residues. The germline CDR1 and CDR2 sequences are SGDLS and YYNGEE. Trimming removed 0 bases from V and 2 bases from J, with 7 bases in between. Using immunoSEQ multiplex PCR, the repertoire was profiled, and TCRdb retains in-frame clones only, with some absent. Of over 95,000 clones in the sample, about four fifths are singletons; the top ten hold about 1.5%. Sequences were derived from CD4+ or CD8+ T cells sorted from blood, sampled in a trial of the OX40 agonist ivuxolimab. This sequence joins TRBV9 and TRBJ2-3; a possible D gene is TRBD2 (5 bases). This sequence was found in an adult with an advanced solid tumor such as melanoma, head and neck, liver or kidney cancer. In DNA, the CDR3 is TGTGCCAGCAGCGTAGAGCGGATCACAGATACGCAGTATTTT. Its translation: CASSVERITDTQYF.